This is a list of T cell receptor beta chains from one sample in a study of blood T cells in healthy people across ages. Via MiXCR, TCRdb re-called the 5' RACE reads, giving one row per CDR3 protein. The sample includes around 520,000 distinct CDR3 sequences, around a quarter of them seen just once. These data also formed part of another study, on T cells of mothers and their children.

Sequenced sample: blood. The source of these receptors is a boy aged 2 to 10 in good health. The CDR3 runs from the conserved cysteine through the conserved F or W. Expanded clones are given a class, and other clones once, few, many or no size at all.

cdr3_aa: CASSLGTGNGYTF; v_call: TRBV6-5; j_call: TRBJ1-2; clone_size: many
cdr3_aa: CASSAPSGLYNEQFF; v_call: TRBV5-1; j_call: TRBJ2-1; clone_size: NA
cdr3_aa: CASSLESSGRTDTQYF; v_call: TRBV5-1; j_call: TRBJ2-3; clone_size: NA
cdr3_aa: CASSPWDLPTAYEQYF; v_call: TRBV28; j_call: TRBJ2-7; clone_size: few
cdr3_aa: CASSARGGTNYNEQFF; v_call: TRBV9; j_call: TRBJ2-1; clone_size: NA
cdr3_aa: CASSLAGRGLSYEQYF; v_call: TRBV13; j_call: NA; clone_size: NA
cdr3_aa: CAITDLNSPLHF; v_call: TRBV10-3; j_call: TRBJ1-6; clone_size: NA
cdr3_aa: CASRSLVGLNEQFF; v_call: TRBV11-2; j_call: TRBJ2-1; clone_size: few
cdr3_aa: CASSPGSSQETQYF; v_call: TRBV5-1; j_call: TRBJ2-5; clone_size: many
cdr3_aa: CASSPGLATENTEAFF; v_call: TRBV7-9; j_call: TRBJ1-1; clone_size: NA
cdr3_aa: CASSQQGRSTDTQYF; v_call: TRBV5-1; j_call: TRBJ2-3; clone_size: NA
cdr3_aa: CASSLAVGLAGDEQYF; v_call: TRBV7-9; j_call: TRBJ2-7; clone_size: few